Shown below are 6 T cell receptor beta chains from a single sample sequenced in a study of T cell responses to AZD1222 COVID-19 vaccine. Sequenced by immunoSEQ multiplex PCR; TCRdb stores in-frame clones only, minus some. The data show about 150,000 clones, about nine tenths seen once. The input for sequencing was peripheral blood, taken 28 days after the second AZD1222 dose. These receptors originate from an adult who received the AZD1222 COVID-19 vaccine.

This sequence joins TRBV3-1 (or the pseudogene TRBV3-2) and TRBJ2-5; 10 bases are shared with TRBD2. The V gene end was trimmed by 4 bases and the J gene end by 10 bases; junction bases not matched to a gene: 18. Germline V gene sequence: CDR1 LGHDT, CDR2 YNNKEL (reference sequence). The CDR3 has 17 amino acids. The CDR3 is CASSPRLAGGGGGDQYF. DNA for the CDR3: TGTGCCAGCAGCCCAAGACTAGCGGGTGGCGGTGGGGGGGACCAGTACTTC.

This clone was detected once. V gene TRBV27 combines with J gene TRBJ2-7; 7 nucleotides align to TRBD1. V lost 6 bases to trimming and J lost 3 bases; unmatched junction nucleotides: 8. Germline V lookup: CDR1 MNHEY, CDR2 SMNVEV (reference sequence). This CDR3 spans 14 amino acids. The CDR3 loop reads CASRIGQEFYEQYF. The CDR3, as DNA: TGTGCCAGCAGGATCGGACAGGAATTCTACGAGCAGTACTTC.

The chain has TRBV6-4 and TRBJ2-5; TRBD2 might be the D (5 bases). V was cut by 2 bases and J by 1 base, with 11 bases left in between. Germline lookup yields CDR1 MRHNA and CDR2 SNTAGT. The CDR3 has 15 residues. The CDR3 DNA is TGTGCCAGCAGTGACGGGAGCTTGGGCCAAGAGACCCAGTACTTC. Its protein is CASSDGSLGQETQYF.

There are a few counts of this clone. J is TRBJ2-1 and V is TRBV6-1; 7 bases align to TRBD1. The junction had 8 bases not matched to a gene; V was cut back by 3 bases and J by 0 bases. Germline loops: CDR1 MNHNS, CDR2 SASEGT. There are 17 residues in the CDR3. The CDR3 is CASSEFRGSSSYNEQFF. DNA of the CDR3: TGTGCCAGCAGTGAGTTCAGGGGGTCGAGCTCCTACAATGAGCAGTTCTTC.

V gene TRBV24-1 combines with J gene TRBJ2-2, with 12 bases aligning to TRBD2. The ends lost 0 bases at V and 6 bases at J; junction bases unmatched: 10. The CDR3 is made up of 19 amino acids. From germline, CDR1 is KGHDR and CDR2 SFDVKD. The CDR3, as DNA: TGTGCCACCAGTGATTTGTCCTCTAGCGGGAGGGCCGTCGCCGGGGAGCTGTTTTTT. Protein: CATSDLSSSGRAVAGELFF.

The genes are TRBV12-3 or TRBV12-4 and TRBJ1-5; maybe TRBD1 (5 bases). V was clipped by 2 bases and J by 6 bases, with 8 bases between them. The CDR3 spans 13 residues. The CDR3 DNA reads TGTGCCAGCAGTTTACGAGGGGTTCAGCCCCAGCATTTT. Protein product: CASSLRGVQPQHF.